Below, 2 T cell receptor beta chains from the same sample are listed, as sequenced in a study of esophageal squamous cell carcinoma under preoperative chemotherapy. TCRdb itself ran the PCR reads through MiXCR, one entry per CDR3 protein. The sample yields around 29,000 distinct CDR3 sequences, roughly 52% seen once. The sample's time point: before preoperative PTX-NDP chemotherapy. The sample here was taken from a patient given preoperative chemotherapy. All receptors derive from a human donor with esophageal squamous cell carcinoma. The donor label of this sample is uncertain.

V usage is TRBV7-9 and J usage is TRBJ2-5, with D possibly called TRBD1 or TRBD2 (5 bases each). CDR3 length equals 12 residues. Germline V gene lookup returns CDR1 SEHNR and CDR2 FQNEAQ (reference sequence). V shed 11 bases and J shed 7 bases, with 17 bases lying between them. CDR3 loop: CAGGRGQGTQYF. For the CDR3, the DNA is TGTGCCGGGGGACGTGGCCAGGGGACCCAGTACTTC.

In its sample, this clonotype was seen a few times. The genes are TRBV10-3 and TRBJ2-7, with 8 nucleotides matching TRBD1. The DNA end lines up better with TRBJ2-5; the J call may be wrong. There are 15 residues in the CDR3. Germline V CDR1 and CDR2: ENHRY, SYGVKD. The CDR3 DNA reads as TGTGCCACGGGTTTTGGAGGACAGGGTGGAGAGACCCAGTACTTC. The encoded protein is CATGFGGQGGETQYF.